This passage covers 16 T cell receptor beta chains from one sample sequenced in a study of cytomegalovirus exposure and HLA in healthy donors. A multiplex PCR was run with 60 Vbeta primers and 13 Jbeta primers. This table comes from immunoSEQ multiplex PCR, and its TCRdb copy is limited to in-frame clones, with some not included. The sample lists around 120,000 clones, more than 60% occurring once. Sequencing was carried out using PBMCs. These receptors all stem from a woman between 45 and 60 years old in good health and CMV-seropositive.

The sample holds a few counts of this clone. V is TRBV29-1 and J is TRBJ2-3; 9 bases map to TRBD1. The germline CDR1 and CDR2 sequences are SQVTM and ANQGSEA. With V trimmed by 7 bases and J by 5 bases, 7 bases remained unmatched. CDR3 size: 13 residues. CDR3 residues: CSGDRGAVDTQYF. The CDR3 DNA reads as TGCAGCGGTGACAGGGGGGCGGTAGATACGCAGTATTTT.

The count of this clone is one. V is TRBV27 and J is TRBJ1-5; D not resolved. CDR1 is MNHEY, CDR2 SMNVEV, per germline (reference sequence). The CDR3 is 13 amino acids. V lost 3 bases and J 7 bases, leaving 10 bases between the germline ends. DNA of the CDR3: TGTGCCAGCAGTTTGTCCGGGGTCCAGCCCCAGCATTTT. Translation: CASSLSGVQPQHF.

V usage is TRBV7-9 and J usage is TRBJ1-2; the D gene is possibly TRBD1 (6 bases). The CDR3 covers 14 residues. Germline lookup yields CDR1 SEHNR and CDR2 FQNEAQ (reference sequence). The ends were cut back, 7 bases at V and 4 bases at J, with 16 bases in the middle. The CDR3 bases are TGTGCCAGCATCGAAGGGACACTCTTCTATGGCTACACCTTC. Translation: CASIEGTLFYGYTF.

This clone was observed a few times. In DNA, the CDR3 is TGTGCCAGCAGCTTAGTTAGCGGGGGCGAGGCAGATACGCAGTATTTT. Amino acids: CASSLVSGGEADTQYF. The genes are TRBV7-3 and TRBJ2-3; 9 nucleotides agree with TRBD2. From germline, CDR1 is SGHTA and CDR2 FQGTGA. This CDR3 spans 16 amino acids. V gave up 2 bases and J gave up 4 bases; unmatched junction bases: 7.

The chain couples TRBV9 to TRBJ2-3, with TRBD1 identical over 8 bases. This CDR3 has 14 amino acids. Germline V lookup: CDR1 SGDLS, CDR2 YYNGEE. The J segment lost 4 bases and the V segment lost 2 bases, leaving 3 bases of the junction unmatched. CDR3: CASSVDRVADTQYF. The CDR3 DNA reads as TGTGCCAGCAGCGTGGACAGGGTAGCAGATACGCAGTATTTT.

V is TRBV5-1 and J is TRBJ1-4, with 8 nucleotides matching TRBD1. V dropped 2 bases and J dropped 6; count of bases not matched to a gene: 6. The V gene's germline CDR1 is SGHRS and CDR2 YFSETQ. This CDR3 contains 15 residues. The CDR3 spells CASSFQGARDEKLFF. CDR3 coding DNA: TGCGCCAGCAGCTTCCAGGGGGCTCGTGATGAAAAACTGTTTTTT.

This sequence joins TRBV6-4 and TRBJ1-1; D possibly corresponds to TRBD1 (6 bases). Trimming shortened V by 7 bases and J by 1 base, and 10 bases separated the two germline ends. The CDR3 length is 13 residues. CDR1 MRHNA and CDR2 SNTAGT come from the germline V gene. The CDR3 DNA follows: TGTGCCAGCATATCAGGGGAGAACACTGAAGCTTTCTTT. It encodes CASISGENTEAFF.

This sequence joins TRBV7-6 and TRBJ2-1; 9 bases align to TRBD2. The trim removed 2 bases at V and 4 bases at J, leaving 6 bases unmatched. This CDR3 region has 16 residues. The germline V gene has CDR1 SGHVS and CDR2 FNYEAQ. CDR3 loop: CASSLRPAGGYNEQFF. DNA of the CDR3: TGTGCCAGCAGCTTAAGGCCAGCGGGAGGATACAATGAGCAGTTCTTC.

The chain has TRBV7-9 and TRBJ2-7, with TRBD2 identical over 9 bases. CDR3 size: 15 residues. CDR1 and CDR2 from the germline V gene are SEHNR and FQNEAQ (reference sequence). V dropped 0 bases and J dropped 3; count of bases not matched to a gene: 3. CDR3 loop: CASSLASGRIYEQYF. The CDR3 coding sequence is TGTGCCAGCAGCTTAGCTAGCGGGAGAATCTACGAGCAGTACTTC.

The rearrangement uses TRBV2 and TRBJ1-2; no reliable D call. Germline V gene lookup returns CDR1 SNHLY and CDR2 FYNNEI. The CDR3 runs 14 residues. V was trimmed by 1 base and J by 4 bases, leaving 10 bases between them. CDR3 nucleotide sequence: TGTGCCAGCAGTGAAGTAGACACCTTCTATGGCTACACCTTC. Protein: CASSEVDTFYGYTF. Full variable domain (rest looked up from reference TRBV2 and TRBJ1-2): EPEVTQTPSHQVTQMGQEVILRCVPISNHLYFYWYRQILGQKVEFLVSFYNNEISEKSEIFDDQFSVERPDGSNFTLKIRSTKLEDSAMYFCASSEVDTFYGYTFGSGTRLTVV.

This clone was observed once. DNA for the CDR3: TGTGCCAGCAGTTACTCGAAGAGGGGGCCTAATTCACCCCTCCACTTT. It specifies CASSYSKRGPNSPLHF. J is TRBJ1-6 and V is TRBV6-5, with TRBD1 matching 7 bases. From germline, CDR1 is MNHEY and CDR2 SVGAGI. The CDR3 consists of 16 residues. The ends lost 0 bases at V and 6 bases at J; junction bases unmatched: 5.

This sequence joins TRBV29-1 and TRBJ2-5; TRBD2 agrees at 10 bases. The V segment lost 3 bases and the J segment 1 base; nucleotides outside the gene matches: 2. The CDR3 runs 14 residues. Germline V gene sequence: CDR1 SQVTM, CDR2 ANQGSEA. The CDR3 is CSVEVAGGQETQYF. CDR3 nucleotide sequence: TGCAGCGTTGAGGTAGCGGGGGGCCAAGAGACCCAGTACTTC.

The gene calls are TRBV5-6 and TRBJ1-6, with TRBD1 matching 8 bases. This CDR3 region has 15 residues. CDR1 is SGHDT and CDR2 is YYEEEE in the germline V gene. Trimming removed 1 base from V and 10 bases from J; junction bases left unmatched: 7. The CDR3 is CASSLYGQGESPLHF. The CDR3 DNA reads TGTGCCAGCAGCTTGTACGGACAGGGTGAATCACCCCTCCACTTT.

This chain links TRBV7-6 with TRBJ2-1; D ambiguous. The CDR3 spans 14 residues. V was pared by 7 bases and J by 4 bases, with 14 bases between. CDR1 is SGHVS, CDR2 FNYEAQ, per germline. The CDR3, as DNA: TGTGCCAGCAAAGCCTTTGGAGCTTACAATGAGCAGTTCTTC. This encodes CASKAFGAYNEQFF.

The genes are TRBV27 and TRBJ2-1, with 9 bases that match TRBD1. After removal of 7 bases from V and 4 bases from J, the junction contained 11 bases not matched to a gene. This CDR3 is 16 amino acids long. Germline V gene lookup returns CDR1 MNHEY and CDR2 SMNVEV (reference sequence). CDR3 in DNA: TGTGCCAGCAAAAGAGAGTCCGGGACAGGGTACAATGAGCAGTTCTTC. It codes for CASKRESGTGYNEQFF.

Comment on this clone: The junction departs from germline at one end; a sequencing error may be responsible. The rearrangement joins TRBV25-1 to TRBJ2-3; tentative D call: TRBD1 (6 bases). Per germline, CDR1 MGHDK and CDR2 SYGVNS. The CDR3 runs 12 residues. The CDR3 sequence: CASSPSGQPLSF. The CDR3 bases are TGTGCCAGCAGCCCCAGTGGACAGCCGCTATCTTTT. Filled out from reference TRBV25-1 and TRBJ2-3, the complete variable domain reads EADIYQTPRYLVIGTGKKITLECSQTMGHDKMYWYQQDPGMELHLIHYSYGVNSTEKGDLSSESTVSRIRTEHFPLTLESARPSHTSQYLCASSPSGQPLSFGPGTRLTVL.